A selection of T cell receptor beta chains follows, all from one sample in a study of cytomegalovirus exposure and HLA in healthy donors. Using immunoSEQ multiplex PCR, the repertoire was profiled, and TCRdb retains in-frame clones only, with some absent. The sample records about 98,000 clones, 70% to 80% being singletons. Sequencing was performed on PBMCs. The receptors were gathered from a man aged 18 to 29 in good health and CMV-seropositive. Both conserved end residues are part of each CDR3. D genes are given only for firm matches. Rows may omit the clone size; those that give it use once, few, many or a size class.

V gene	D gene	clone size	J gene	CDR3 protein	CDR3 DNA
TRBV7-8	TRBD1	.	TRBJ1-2	CASILSGTVPNYGYTF	TGTGCCAGCATCTTATCTGGGACAGTTCCTAACTATGGCTACACCTTC
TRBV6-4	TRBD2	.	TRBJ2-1	CASSGSGGSYNEQFF	TGTGCCAGCAGTGGGAGCGGGGGAAGCTACAATGAGCAGTTCTTC
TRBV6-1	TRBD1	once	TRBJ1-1	CASNERTGGARAFF	TGTGCCAGCAACGAAAGGACAGGGGGCGCGAGGGCTTTCTTT
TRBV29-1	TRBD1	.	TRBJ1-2	CSVEEVSGQGGGGGYTF	TGCAGCGTTGAAGAAGTATCGGGACAGGGGGGAGGAGGTGGCTACACCTTC
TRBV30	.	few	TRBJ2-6	CAWSFPGGSGANVLTF	TGTGCCTGGAGTTTCCCCGGTGGCTCTGGGGCCAACGTCCTGACTTTC
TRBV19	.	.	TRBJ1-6	CASSAQENSPLHF	TGTGCCAGTAGTGCACAGGAAAATTCACCCCTCCACTTT
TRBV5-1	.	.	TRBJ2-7	CASSPRTGSEQYF	TGCGCCAGCAGCCCGAGGACGGGGTCTGAGCAGTACTTC
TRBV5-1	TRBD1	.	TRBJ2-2	CASSFQGETGELFF	TGCGCCAGCAGCTTTCAGGGGGAGACCGGGGAGCTGTTTTTT
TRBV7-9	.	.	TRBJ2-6	CASSGGQYSGANVLTF	TGTGCCAGCAGCGGAGGACAGTACTCTGGGGCCAACGTCCTGACTTTC
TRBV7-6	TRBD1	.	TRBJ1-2	CASSLGDRSPMDYTF	TGTGCCAGCAGCTTAGGGGACAGGTCCCCCATGGACTACACCTTC
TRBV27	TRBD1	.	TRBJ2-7	CASSFAGTDYEQYF	TGTGCCAGCAGTTTCGCCGGGACAGACTACGAGCAGTACTTC
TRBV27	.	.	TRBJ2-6	CASRGGFSGANVLTF	TGTGCCAGCCGAGGGGGATTCTCTGGGGCCAACGTCCTGACTTTC
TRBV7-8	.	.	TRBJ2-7	CASSFVSRNPYEQYF	TGTGCCAGCAGCTTCGTCAGTCGTAACCCCTACGAGCAGTACTTC
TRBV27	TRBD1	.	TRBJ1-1	CASSPADRETEAFF	TGTGCCAGCAGCCCGGCGGACAGGGAGACTGAAGCTTTCTTT
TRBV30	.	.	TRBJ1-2	CAYQQGNYGYTF	TGTGCCTACCAACAGGGAAACTATGGCTACACCTTC
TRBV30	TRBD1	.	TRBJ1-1	CAWITQGGRNTEAFF	TGTGCCTGGATCACCCAGGGGGGACGGAACACTGAAGCTTTCTTT
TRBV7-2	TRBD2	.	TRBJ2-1	CASSLQVGGNEQFF	TGTGCCAGCAGCTTACAAGTCGGGGGGAATGAGCAGTTCTTC
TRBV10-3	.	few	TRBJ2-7	CAISESTQSYSYEQYF	TGTGCCATCAGTGAGTCTACACAGAGCTACTCCTACGAGCAGTACTTC
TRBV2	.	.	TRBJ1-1	CASSDVRSAEAFF	TGTGCCAGCAGTGATGTCCGATCAGCTGAAGCTTTCTTT
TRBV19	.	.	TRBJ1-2	CASSLQGIANYGYTF	TGTGCCAGTAGCTTACAGGGTATCGCTAACTATGGCTACACCTTC
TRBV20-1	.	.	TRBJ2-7	CSASNRYEQYF	TGCAGTGCAAGCAACCGCTACGAGCAGTACTTC
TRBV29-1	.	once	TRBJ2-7	CSVDMGGREQYF	TGCAGCGTTGACATGGGGGGGCGCGAGCAGTACTTC